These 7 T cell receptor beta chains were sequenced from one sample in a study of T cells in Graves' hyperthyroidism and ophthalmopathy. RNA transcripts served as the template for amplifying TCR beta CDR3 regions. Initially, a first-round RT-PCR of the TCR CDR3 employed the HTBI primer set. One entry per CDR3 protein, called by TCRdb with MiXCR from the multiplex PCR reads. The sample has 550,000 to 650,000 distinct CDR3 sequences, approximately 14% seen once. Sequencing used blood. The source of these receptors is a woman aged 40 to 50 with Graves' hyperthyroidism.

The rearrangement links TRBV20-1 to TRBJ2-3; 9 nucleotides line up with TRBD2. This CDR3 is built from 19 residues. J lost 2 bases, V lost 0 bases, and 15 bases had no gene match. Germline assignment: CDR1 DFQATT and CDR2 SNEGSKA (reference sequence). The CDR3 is CSARDAGGRAWRFTDTQYF. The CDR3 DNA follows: TGCAGTGCTAGAGATGCTGGCGGGAGGGCCTGGAGATTCACAGATACGCAGTATTTT.

The DNA for the CDR3 is TGTGCCAGTAGTGTCCCTGCGGGAGTGGGAAATGAGCAGTTCTTC. It specifies CASSVPAGVGNEQFF. The gene calls are TRBV19 and TRBJ2-1, with 7 bases lining up with TRBD2. V gave up 5 bases and J gave up 7 bases; unmatched junction bases: 11. The CDR3 has 15 residues. The V gene's germline CDR1 is LNHDA and CDR2 SQIVND (reference sequence).

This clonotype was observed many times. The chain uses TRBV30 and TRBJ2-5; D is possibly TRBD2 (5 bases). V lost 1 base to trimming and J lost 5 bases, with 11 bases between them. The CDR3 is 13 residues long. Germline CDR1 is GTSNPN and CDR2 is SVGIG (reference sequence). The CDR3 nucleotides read TGTGCCTGGAGTGGTAGCGAGTACGAGACCCAGTACTTC. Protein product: CAWSGSEYETQYF.

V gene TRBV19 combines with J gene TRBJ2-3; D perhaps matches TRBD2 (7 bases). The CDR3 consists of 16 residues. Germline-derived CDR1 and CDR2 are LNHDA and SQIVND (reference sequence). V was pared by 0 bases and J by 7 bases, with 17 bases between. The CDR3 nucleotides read TGTGCCAGTAGTATAGATCCAGGGGACTACCCTAATACGCAGTATTTT. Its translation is CASSIDPGDYPNTQYF. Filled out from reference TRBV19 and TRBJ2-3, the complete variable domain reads DGGITQSPKYLFRKEGQNVTLSCEQNLNHDAMYWYRQDPGQGLRLIYYSQIVNDFQKGDIAEGYSVSREKKESFPLTVTSAQKNPTAFYLCASSIDPGDYPNTQYFGPGTRLTVL.

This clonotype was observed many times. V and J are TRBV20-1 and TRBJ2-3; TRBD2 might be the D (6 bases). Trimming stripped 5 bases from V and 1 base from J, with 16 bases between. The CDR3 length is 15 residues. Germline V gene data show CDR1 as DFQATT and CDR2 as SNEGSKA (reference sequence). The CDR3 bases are TGCAGTGCTGAAGAAACTAGCAAAGGCACAGATACGCAGTATTTT. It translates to CSAEETSKGTDTQYF.

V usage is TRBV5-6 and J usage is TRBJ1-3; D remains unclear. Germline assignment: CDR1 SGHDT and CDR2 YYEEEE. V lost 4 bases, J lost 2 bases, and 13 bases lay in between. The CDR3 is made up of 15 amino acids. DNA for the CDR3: TGTGCCAGCAGCAAACTTACACCTACTGGAAACACCATATATTTT. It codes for CASSKLTPTGNTIYF.

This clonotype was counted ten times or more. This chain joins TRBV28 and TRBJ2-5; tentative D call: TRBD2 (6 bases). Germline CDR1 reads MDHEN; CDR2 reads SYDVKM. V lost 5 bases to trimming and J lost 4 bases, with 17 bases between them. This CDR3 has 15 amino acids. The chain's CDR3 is CASSPVTGGVETQYF. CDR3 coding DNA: TGTGCCAGCAGTCCGGTAACAGGAGGGGTAGAGACCCAGTACTTC.